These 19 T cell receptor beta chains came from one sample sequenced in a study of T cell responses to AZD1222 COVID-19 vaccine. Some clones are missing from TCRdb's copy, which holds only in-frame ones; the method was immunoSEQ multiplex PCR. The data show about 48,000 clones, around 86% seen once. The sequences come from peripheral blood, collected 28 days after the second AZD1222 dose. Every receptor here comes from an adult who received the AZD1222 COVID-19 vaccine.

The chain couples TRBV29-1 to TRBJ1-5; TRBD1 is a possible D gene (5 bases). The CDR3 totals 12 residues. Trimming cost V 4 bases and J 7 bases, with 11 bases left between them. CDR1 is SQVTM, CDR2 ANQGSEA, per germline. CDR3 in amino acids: CSVGGGNQPQHF. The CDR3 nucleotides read TGCAGCGTTGGGGGGGGAAACCAGCCCCAGCATTTT. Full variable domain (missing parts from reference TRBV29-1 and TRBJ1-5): SAVISQKPSRDICQRGTSLTIQCQVDSQVTMMFWYRQQPGQSLTLIATANQGSEATYESGFVIDKFPISRPNLTFSTLTVSNMSPEDSSIYLCSVGGGNQPQHFGDGTRLSIL.

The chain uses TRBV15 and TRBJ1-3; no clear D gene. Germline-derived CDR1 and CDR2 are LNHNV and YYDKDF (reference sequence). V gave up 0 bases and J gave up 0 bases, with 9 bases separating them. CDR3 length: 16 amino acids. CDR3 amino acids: CATSREYGNSGNTIYF. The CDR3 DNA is TGTGCCACCAGCAGAGAATACGGGAACTCTGGAAACACCATATATTTT.

CDR3 in DNA: TGTGCCAGCAGTCAGACACCCTCCTACGAGCAGTACTTC. This codes for CASSQTPSYEQYF. The chain recombines TRBV6-2 or TRBV6-3 with TRBJ2-7; no clear D. Trimming took off 5 bases at V and 0 bases at J, with 8 bases between the two ends. The germline V gene encodes CDR1 MNHEY and CDR2 SVGEGT. CDR3 size: 13 residues.

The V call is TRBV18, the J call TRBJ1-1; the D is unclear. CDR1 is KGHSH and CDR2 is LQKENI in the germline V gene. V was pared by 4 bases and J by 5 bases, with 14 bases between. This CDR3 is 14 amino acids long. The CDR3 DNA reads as TGTGCCAGCTCACTCAATGGGGAGTTGACTGAAGCTTTCTTT. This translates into CASSLNGELTEAFF.

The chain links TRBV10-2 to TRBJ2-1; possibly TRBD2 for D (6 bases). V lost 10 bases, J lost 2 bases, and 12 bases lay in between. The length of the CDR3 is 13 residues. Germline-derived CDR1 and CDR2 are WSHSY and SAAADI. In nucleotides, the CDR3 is TGCGCCACCTCTAGCGTCCCCTACAATGAGCAGTTCTTC. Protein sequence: CATSSVPYNEQFF.

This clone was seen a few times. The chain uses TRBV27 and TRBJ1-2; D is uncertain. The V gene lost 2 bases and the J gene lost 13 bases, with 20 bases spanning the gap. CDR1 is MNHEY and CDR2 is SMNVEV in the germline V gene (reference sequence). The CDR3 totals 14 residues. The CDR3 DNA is TGTGCCAGCAGTTTAGGGAGGGCAGGTGCTCCGGGCACCTTC. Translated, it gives CASSLGRAGAPGTF.

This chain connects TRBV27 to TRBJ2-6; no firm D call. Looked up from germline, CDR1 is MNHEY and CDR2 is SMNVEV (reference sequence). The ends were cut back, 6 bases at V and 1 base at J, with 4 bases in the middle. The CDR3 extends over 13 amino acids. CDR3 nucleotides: TGTGCCAGCAGGATATCTGGGGCCAACGTCCTGACTTTC. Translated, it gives CASRISGANVLTF.

CDR3 in amino acids: CASSWGLAEQYF. In nucleotides, the CDR3 is TGTGCCAGCAGCTGGGGGCTGGCCGAGCAGTACTTC. The V gene is TRBV13, the J gene TRBJ2-7, with D perhaps TRBD1 (6 bases). Per germline, CDR1 PRHDT and CDR2 FYEKMQ (reference sequence). V gave up 4 bases and J gave up 6 bases, with 10 bases separating them. The length of the CDR3 is 12 residues.

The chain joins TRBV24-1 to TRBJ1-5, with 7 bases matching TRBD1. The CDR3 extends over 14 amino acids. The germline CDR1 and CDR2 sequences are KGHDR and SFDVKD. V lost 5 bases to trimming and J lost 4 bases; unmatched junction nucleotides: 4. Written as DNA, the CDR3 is TGTGCCACCAGTGGATCAGGGGGTAATCAGCCCCAGCATTTT. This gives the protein CATSGSGGNQPQHF.

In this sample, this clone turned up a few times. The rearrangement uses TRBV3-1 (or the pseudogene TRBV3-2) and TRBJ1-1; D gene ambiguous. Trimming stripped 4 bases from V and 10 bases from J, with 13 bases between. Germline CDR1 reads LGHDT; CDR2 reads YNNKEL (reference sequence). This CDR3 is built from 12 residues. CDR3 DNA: TGTGCCAGCAGCCTCCGACAACTTCCAGCTTTCTTT. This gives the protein CASSLRQLPAFF.

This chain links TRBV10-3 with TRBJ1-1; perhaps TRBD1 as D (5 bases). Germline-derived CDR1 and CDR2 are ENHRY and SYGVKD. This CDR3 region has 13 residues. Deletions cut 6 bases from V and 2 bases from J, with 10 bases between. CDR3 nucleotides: TGTGCCATCAGACCGACAGCAAACACTGAAGCTTTCTTT. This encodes CAIRPTANTEAFF.

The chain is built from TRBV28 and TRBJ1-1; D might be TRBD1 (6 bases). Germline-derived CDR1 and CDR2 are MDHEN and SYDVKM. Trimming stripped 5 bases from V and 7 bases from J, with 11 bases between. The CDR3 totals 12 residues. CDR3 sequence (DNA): TGTGCCAGCAGTGACGGACAGTATGAAGCTTTCTTT. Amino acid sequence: CASSDGQYEAFF.

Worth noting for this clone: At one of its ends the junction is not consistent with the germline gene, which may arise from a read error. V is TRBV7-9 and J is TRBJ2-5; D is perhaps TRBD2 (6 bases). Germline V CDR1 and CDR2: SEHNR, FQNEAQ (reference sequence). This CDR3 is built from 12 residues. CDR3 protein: CASSSRGADPHF. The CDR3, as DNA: TGTGCCAGCAGCTCCCGCGGGGCAGACCCCCACTTC.

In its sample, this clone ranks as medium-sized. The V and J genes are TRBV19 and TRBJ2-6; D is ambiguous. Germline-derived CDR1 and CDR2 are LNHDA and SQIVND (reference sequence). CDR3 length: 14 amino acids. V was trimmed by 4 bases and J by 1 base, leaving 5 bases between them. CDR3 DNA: TGTGCCAGTAGTAAAGGATCTGGGGCCAACGTCCTGACTTTC. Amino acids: CASSKGSGANVLTF.

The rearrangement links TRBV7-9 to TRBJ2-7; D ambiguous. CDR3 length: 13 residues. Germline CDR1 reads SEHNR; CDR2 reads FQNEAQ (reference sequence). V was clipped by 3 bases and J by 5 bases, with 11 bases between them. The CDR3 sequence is CASSFGRLDEQYF. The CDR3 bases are TGTGCCAGCAGCTTCGGTCGATTGGACGAGCAGTACTTC.

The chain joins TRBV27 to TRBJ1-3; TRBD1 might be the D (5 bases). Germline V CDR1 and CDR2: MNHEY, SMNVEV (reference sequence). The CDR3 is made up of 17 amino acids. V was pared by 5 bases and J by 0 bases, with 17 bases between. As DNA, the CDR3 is TGTGCCAGCAGTCCGTCGGGACTGCCGGTCTCTGGAAACACCATATATTTT. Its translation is CASSPSGLPVSGNTIYF.

CDR3 in DNA: TGTGCCAGCAGTATTCCGGGACTAGCGAAGGAGCAGTACTTC. Translated, it gives CASSIPGLAKEQYF. The chain combines TRBV28 with TRBJ2-7; TRBD2 agrees at 10 bases. CDR1 and CDR2 (germline): MDHEN, SYDVKM. The CDR3 is 14 amino acids. The J segment lost 7 bases and the V segment lost 5 bases, leaving 8 bases of the junction unmatched.

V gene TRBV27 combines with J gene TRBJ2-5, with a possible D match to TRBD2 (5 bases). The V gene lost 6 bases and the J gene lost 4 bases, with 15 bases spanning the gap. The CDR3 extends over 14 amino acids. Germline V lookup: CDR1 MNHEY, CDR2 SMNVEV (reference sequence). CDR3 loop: CASRVTGLVETQYF. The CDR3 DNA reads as TGTGCCAGCAGAGTTACGGGGTTGGTAGAGACCCAGTACTTC.

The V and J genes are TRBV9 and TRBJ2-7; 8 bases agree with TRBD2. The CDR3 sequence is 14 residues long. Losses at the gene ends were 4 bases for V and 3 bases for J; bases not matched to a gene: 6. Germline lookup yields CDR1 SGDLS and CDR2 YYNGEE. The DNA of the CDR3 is TGTGCCAGCAGCTCCCGTACTAGCGGCTACGAGCAGTACTTC. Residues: CASSSRTSGYEQYF.